This paragraph reports one T cell receptor beta chain. Germline CDR1 MNHEY, CDR2 SMNVEV (reference sequence). V lost 3 bases and J lost 1, with 12 bases in between. CDR3 length equals 16 residues. Repertoires were generated with immunoSEQ multiplex PCR, while TCRdb's copy carries only in-frame clones and drops some. This table holds about 13,000 clones, 80% found once. The sample belongs to a study of PD-1 blockade in classical Hodgkin lymphoma. Following autologous stem cell transplantation, relapse occurred in every patient, and exposure to brentuximab vedotin varied. The sequence derives from a human donor with classical Hodgkin lymphoma. This chain joins TRBV27 and TRBJ2-2; tentatively, D is TRBD1 or TRBD2 (5 bases each). Sequenced material: peripheral blood mononuclear cells (PBMCs), taken at baseline. The CDR3 coding sequence is TGTGCCAGCAGTTTCAGCAGGGACCTGAACACCGGGGAGCTGTTTTTT. It translates to CASSFSRDLNTGELFF.